Shown below are 28 T cell receptor beta chains from a single sample sequenced in a study of T cell changes during pregnancy in multiple sclerosis. Profiled with immunoSEQ multiplex PCR; TCRdb holds only in-frame clones, not every one. The sample shows some 57,000 clones, less than 95% of them seen only once. The specimen comprised CD4+ T cells from peripheral blood mononuclear cells, sampled after pregnancy. These receptor sequences come from a female donor in good health, enrolled as a control in a pregnancy study.

The genes are TRBV10-3 and TRBJ1-1; 7 bases fit TRBD1. CDR3 length: 14 amino acids. V trimming: 6 bases; J trimming: 8 bases; junction bases outside the gene matches: 12. The V gene's germline CDR1 is ENHRY and CDR2 SYGVKD. CDR3 sequence reads: CAIRGASGTAEAFF. As DNA, the CDR3 is TGTGCCATCAGGGGGGCTTCCGGGACAGCAGAAGCTTTCTTT.

The rearrangement links TRBV30 to TRBJ1-1; possibly TRBD1 for D (5 bases). The CDR3 is made up of 16 amino acids. V lost 8 bases and J 0 bases, leaving 22 bases between the germline ends. Looked up from germline, CDR1 is GTSNPN and CDR2 is SVGIG (reference sequence). DNA for the CDR3: TGTGCCGGCACACCGGGGGTTTTAGGGCTGAACACTGAAGCTTTCTTT. Translating gives CAGTPGVLGLNTEAFF.

This rearrangement joins TRBV6-1 to TRBJ1-2; TRBD1 is a possible D gene (6 bases). Germline V gene lookup returns CDR1 MNHNS and CDR2 SASEGT. Trimming pared 0 bases from V and 4 bases from J, leaving 12 bases between. The CDR3 runs 15 residues. The CDR3 DNA reads as TGTGCCAGCAGTGAAGCGCAAGGGGGGGGCTATGGCTACACCTTC. Residues: CASSEAQGGGYGYTF.

The chain carries TRBV19 and TRBJ1-4; TRBD1 might be the D (5 bases). The CDR3 has 13 amino acids. Trimming pared 7 bases from V and 4 bases from J, leaving 10 bases between. Germline V gene sequence: CDR1 LNHDA, CDR2 SQIVND (reference sequence). CDR3 amino acids: CASISGDNEKLFF. The CDR3 bases are TGTGCCAGTATCTCGGGGGATAATGAAAAACTGTTTTTT. Using reference TRBV19 and TRBJ1-4 for the parts outside the CDR3, the full variable domain is DGGITQSPKYLFRKEGQNVTLSCEQNLNHDAMYWYRQDPGQGLRLIYYSQIVNDFQKGDIAEGYSVSREKKESFPLTVTSAQKNPTAFYLCASISGDNEKLFFGSGTQLSVL.

The CDR3 DNA sequence: TGTGCCAGCTCACCACCTAAGGACAGGGCTAACACTGAAGCTTTCTTT. This encodes CASSPPKDRANTEAFF. The V gene is TRBV18, the J gene TRBJ1-1; 8 bases line up with TRBD1. Per germline, CDR1 KGHSH and CDR2 LQKENI. The V segment lost 0 bases and the J segment 2 bases; nucleotides outside the gene matches: 5. The CDR3 extends over 16 amino acids.

As for this clone: At one end, the junction sequence differs from germline, possibly due to a read error. The J gene is TRBJ2-5, the V gene TRBV7-3; D unresolved. Germline V gives CDR1 SGHTA, CDR2 FQGTGA. The CDR3 consists of 13 residues. The CDR3 is CARSFAREETQYF. In DNA form, the CDR3 reads TGTGCCCGCAGCTTTGCTAGAGAAGAGACCCAGTACTTC.

V usage is TRBV25-1 and J usage is TRBJ2-3; D unresolved. The V end lost 0 bases, the J end lost 1 base, and 5 bases lay between the germline ends. The length of the CDR3 is 14 residues. Germline V gene sequence: CDR1 MGHDK, CDR2 SYGVNS. The CDR3 loop reads CASSEYEGTDTQYF. In DNA, the CDR3 is TGTGCCAGCAGTGAATACGAGGGCACAGATACGCAGTATTTT.

This clone has just one count. CDR3 bases: TGCAGCGCCACTAGCGGGGGGGGTAATGAGCAGTTCTTC. It yields the protein CSATSGGGNEQFF. The rearrangement links TRBV29-1 to TRBJ2-1, with 13 bases matching TRBD2. CDR1 is SQVTM, CDR2 ANQGSEA, per germline. Unmatched junction bases numbered 4, after V lost 7 bases and J lost 7 bases. The CDR3 has 13 residues.

The chain joins TRBV11-3 to TRBJ1-1; D gene unclear. CDR1 and CDR2 from the germline V gene are SGHNT and YENEEA. This CDR3 has 16 residues. Trimming took 5 bases from V and 1 from J, leaving 17 bases between them. DNA for the CDR3: TGTGCCAGCAGCGAGATGGGCCAGAACCCGAACACTGAAGCTTTCTTT. Translated, it gives CASSEMGQNPNTEAFF.

V gene TRBV18 combines with J gene TRBJ2-3; D is perhaps TRBD1 (5 bases). The CDR3 has 14 residues. Germline V lookup: CDR1 KGHSH, CDR2 LQKENI. The V end was cut by 4 bases, the J end by 1 base, with 9 bases between. The CDR3 spells CASSRDSGTDTQYF. DNA of the CDR3: TGTGCCAGCTCACGTGACAGTGGCACAGATACGCAGTATTTT.

The rearrangement uses TRBV6-5 and TRBJ1-5; D gene ambiguous. The ends were cut back, 7 bases at V and 4 bases at J, with 14 bases in the middle. Germline V CDR1 and CDR2: MNHEY, SVGAGI. CDR3 size: 14 residues. The CDR3 here is CASTPGGKNQPQHF. Written as DNA, the CDR3 is TGTGCCAGCACCCCGGGCGGGAAAAATCAGCCCCAGCATTTT.

This chain links TRBV18 with TRBJ1-1, with 7 positions matching TRBD1. V lost 2 bases to trimming and J lost 1 base; unmatched junction nucleotides: 4. CDR3 length: 15 residues. Germline CDR1 reads KGHSH; CDR2 reads LQKENI. CDR3 sequence: CASSPTGTANTEAFF. The CDR3 region has the DNA TGTGCCAGCTCACCAACCGGGACAGCGAACACTGAAGCTTTCTTT.

This chain uses TRBV6-5 with TRBJ1-2; 8 nucleotides agree with TRBD1. The CDR3 spans 13 residues. Germline V CDR1 and CDR2: MNHEY, SVGAGI. V gave up 5 bases and J gave up 8 bases; unmatched junction bases: 7. The chain's CDR3 is CASSPDRGGGYTF. The CDR3 region has the DNA TGTGCCAGCAGTCCCGACAGGGGTGGCGGCTACACCTTC.

The J gene is TRBJ2-7, the V gene TRBV4-2; weak D call: TRBD1 (5 bases). V lost 4 bases and J 5 bases, leaving 9 bases between the germline ends. Germline V gene data show CDR1 as LGHNA and CDR2 as YNFKEQ. CDR3 length: 12 amino acids. The CDR3 protein is CASSPWGNEQYF. As DNA, the CDR3 is TGTGCCAGCAGCCCGTGGGGCAACGAGCAGTACTTC.

This chain connects TRBV18 to TRBJ2-1; 9 nucleotides agree with TRBD1. The CDR3 runs 15 residues. The J segment lost 3 bases and the V segment lost 1 base, leaving 1 base of the junction unmatched. The germline V gene encodes CDR1 KGHSH and CDR2 LQKENI. Here the CDR3 reads CASSPLTGGYNEQFF. The CDR3 DNA reads as TGTGCCAGCTCACCACTGACAGGGGGCTACAATGAGCAGTTCTTC.

The chain joins TRBV27 to TRBJ2-1; TRBD2 agrees at 9 bases. The junction had 13 bases not matched to a gene; V was cut back by 2 bases and J by 8 bases. Germline CDR1 and CDR2: MNHEY and SMNVEV (reference sequence). The CDR3 totals 17 residues. CDR3 DNA sequence: TGTGCCAGCAGTTTAATCGTGCGGCGGGGGGGGTTCTATGAGCAGTTCTTC. Translation gives CASSLIVRRGGFYEQFF.

V gene TRBV2 combines with J gene TRBJ1-5; D is unresolved. The CDR3 totals 15 residues. CDR1 is SNHLY, CDR2 FYNNEI, per germline. The V gene lost 6 bases and the J gene lost 4 bases, with 16 bases spanning the gap. The CDR3 loop reads CASSALRTENQPQHF. DNA for the CDR3: TGTGCCAGCAGCGCCCTGAGGACTGAAAATCAGCCCCAGCATTTT.

The genes are TRBV11-3 and TRBJ1-4; 12 bases are a match to TRBD1. Trimming at V came to 3 bases and at J to 8 bases, leaving 4 bases not matched to a gene. Germline V CDR1 and CDR2: SGHNT, YENEEA. The CDR3 runs to 15 residues. CDR3 DNA sequence: TGTGCCAGCAGCTTCTTTGGGACAGGGGGCGAAAAACTGTTTTTT. This sequence encodes CASSFFGTGGEKLFF.

The chain is built from TRBV15 and TRBJ1-4; a possible D gene is TRBD1 (5 bases). V lost 0 bases to trimming and J lost 8 bases, with 13 bases between them. Germline V gives CDR1 LNHNV, CDR2 YYDKDF (reference sequence). CDR3 length equals 15 residues. The CDR3 spells CATSRERVPGEKLFF. Written as DNA, the CDR3 is TGTGCCACCAGCAGAGAAAGGGTTCCAGGGGAAAAACTGTTTTTT.

The chain is built from TRBV9 and TRBJ2-5, with TRBD2 matching over 11 bases. Unmatched junction bases numbered 7, after V lost 1 base and J lost 5 bases. CDR3 length: 16 residues. Germline CDR1 SGDLS, CDR2 YYNGEE. The CDR3 protein is CASSVNPSGGRETQYF. The DNA for the CDR3 is TGTGCCAGCAGCGTAAACCCTAGCGGGGGGAGGGAGACCCAGTACTTC.

The chain employs TRBV30 and TRBJ1-1; a weak D match, TRBD1 (5 bases). CDR1 GTSNPN and CDR2 SVGIG come from the germline V gene (reference sequence). This CDR3 contains 17 residues. V lost 3 bases, J lost 5 bases, and 25 bases lay in between. CDR3 sequence (DNA): TGTGCCTGGAGCACCCACGCGACAGCCAGTTGGTCAACTGAAGCTTTCTTT. It yields the protein CAWSTHATASWSTEAFF.

The chain carries TRBV4-1 and TRBJ1-5, with D possibly being TRBD1 (6 bases). The CDR3 loop spans 14 amino acids. CDR1 is MGHRA and CDR2 is YSYEKL in the germline V gene. The V end was cut by 2 bases, the J end by 5 bases, with 10 bases between. CDR3 DNA sequence: TGCGCCAGCAGCCAAAGCAGGGGTGATCAGCCCCAGCATTTT. Translation: CASSQSRGDQPQHF.

This rearrangement joins TRBV6-1 to TRBJ1-5; a possible D gene is TRBD1 (6 bases). CDR1 is MNHNS, CDR2 SASEGT, per germline. The CDR3 consists of 15 residues. Trimming took 3 bases from V and 3 from J, leaving 12 bases between them. This CDR3 is CASSEQDRNNQPQHF. CDR3 sequence (DNA): TGTGCCAGCAGTGAGCAGGACAGAAACAATCAGCCCCAGCATTTT.

This clone was picked up one time. The chain is built from TRBV5-6 and TRBJ1-5; a possible D gene is TRBD1 (6 bases). Trimming stripped 2 bases from V and 5 bases from J, with 11 bases between. This CDR3 is built from 14 residues. Looked up from germline, CDR1 is SGHDT and CDR2 is YYEEEE. This CDR3 reads CASSFGTKDQPQHF. CDR3 bases: TGTGCCAGCAGCTTCGGGACAAAAGATCAGCCCCAGCATTTT.

This clone was counted only a few times. This chain joins TRBV5-1 and TRBJ1-1; D may be TRBD1 (6 bases). There are 15 residues in the CDR3. CDR1 is SGHRS and CDR2 is YFSETQ in the germline V gene. Trimming left V 4 bases short and J 1 base short, with 14 bases between. This chain's CDR3 is CASSRREGGNTEAFF. In nucleotides, the CDR3 is TGCGCCAGCAGCCGCAGGGAAGGGGGGAACACTGAAGCTTTCTTT.

This clone turned up a few times. V gene TRBV6-6 combines with J gene TRBJ1-2; D call uncertain. The CDR3 is 13 residues long. Trimming left V 2 bases short and J 7 bases short, with 11 bases between. Germline V gene data show CDR1 as MNHNY and CDR2 as SVGAGI (reference sequence). CDR3 loop: CASSYTGMGGYTF. DNA of the CDR3: TGTGCCAGCAGTTACACCGGGATGGGTGGCTACACCTTC.

The chain has TRBV25-1 and TRBJ1-6; D is uncertain. With 3 bases removed from V and 13 bases from J, the gap between germline ends came to 16 bases. CDR1 is MGHDK, CDR2 SYGVNS, per germline. The CDR3 consists of 14 residues. The chain's CDR3 is CASSDRAKDWPLHF. CDR3 sequence (DNA): TGTGCCAGCAGTGATCGGGCAAAGGACTGGCCCCTCCACTTT.

The chain has TRBV6-5 and TRBJ2-1; no definite D call. V lost 2 bases and J 1 base, leaving 6 bases between the germline ends. The germline gives CDR1 MNHEY, CDR2 SVGAGI. The CDR3 length is 14 residues. In nucleotides, the CDR3 is TGTGCCAGCAGTTACAGCGAATCCTACAATGAGCAGTTCTTC. Translated: CASSYSESYNEQFF.